This T cell receptor beta chain was sequenced for a study of human T cells and chemical hapten exposure. TCRdb itself ran the RACE reads through MiXCR, one entry per CDR3 protein. Of roughly 52,000 distinct CDR3 sequences listed, 11% are singletons. Documented time point: patch test 1, 2 weeks after DPC sensitization. The treatment: therapeutic diphenylcyclopropenone sensitization with weekly scalp DPC. RNA extraction used unfractionated whole blood as the source of total RNA. Donors, patients with alopecia ranging from 18 to 70 years old and judged suitable for DPC, provided samples. The sequence derives from a woman aged 40 to 55 with alopecia areata. Some clones in this sample may be carry-over from other donors' samples. The starting material was whole blood, obtained in connection with sensitization to the hapten diphenylcyclopropenone (DPC).

This CDR3 is CASRALNTEAFF. For the CDR3, the DNA is TGTGCCAGCAGGGCCTTGAACACTGAAGCTTTCTTT. The genes are TRBV28 and TRBJ1-1; D ambiguous. V was shortened by 6 bases and J by 0 bases, with 5 bases between the two germline ends. The CDR3 loop spans 12 amino acids. Per the germline V gene, CDR1 is MDHEN and CDR2 is SYDVKM.